The 8 T cell receptor beta chains presented below share a single source sample, sequenced in a study of early T cells in non-severe SARS-CoV-2 infection. TCRdb re-derived calls from the 5' RACE reads in MiXCR, one entry per CDR3 protein. The sample lists 65,000 to 75,000 distinct CDR3 sequences, roughly 4.9% occurring once. The sequenced sample was whole blood, obtained at baseline. The receptors come from an adult who was a healthcare worker with PCR-confirmed SARS-CoV-2 infection or an uninfected control (not recorded which). The donor label of this sample is uncertain.

Only a few counts were recorded for this clonotype. V and J are TRBV28 and TRBJ1-2; unclear D gene. Trimming removed 2 bases from V and 2 bases from J, with 12 bases in between. Germline V lookup: CDR1 MDHEN, CDR2 SYDVKM. The CDR3 is 15 residues long. CDR3 region: CASSLNARPNYGYTF. The CDR3 DNA reads TGTGCCAGCAGTTTAAATGCCCGACCGAACTATGGCTACACCTTC.

This clonotype was detected a few times. V gene TRBV2 combines with J gene TRBJ1-2; D gene ambiguous. Germline loops: CDR1 SNHLY, CDR2 FYNNEI. The CDR3 is made up of 13 amino acids. Trimming removed 5 bases from V and 8 bases from J, with 15 bases in between. The CDR3 region has the DNA TGTGCCAGCAGTACTCGACCGGGCGAAGGCTACACCTTC. Translating gives CASSTRPGEGYTF.

This clonotype was seen repeatedly, ten times or more. The chain employs TRBV7-2 and TRBJ2-7; 8 positions agree with TRBD1. V was pared by 5 bases and J by 0 bases, with 6 bases of the junction left unmatched. Germline-derived CDR1 and CDR2 are SGHTA and FQGNSA. The CDR3 totals 15 residues. For the CDR3, the DNA is TGTGCCAGCAGCCTTAGACAGGGGATCTCCTACGAGCAGTACTTC. Translation gives CASSLRQGISYEQYF.

Ten or more counts support this clonotype. The genes are TRBV11-2 and TRBJ2-5; 9 bases are shared with TRBD2. J gave up 2 bases and V 0 bases, and 4 bases lay outside the gene matches. This CDR3 region has 16 residues. Per the germline V gene, CDR1 is SGHAT and CDR2 is FQNNGV. The DNA of the CDR3 is TGTGCCAGCAGCTTAGAGGCTAGCGGGGAACAAGAGACCCAGTACTTC. Protein product: CASSLEASGEQETQYF.

The chain joins TRBV29-1 to TRBJ2-7; a possible D gene is TRBD2 (6 bases). The CDR3 is 14 residues long. Trimming took off 1 base at V and 6 bases at J, with 16 bases between the two ends. Germline values: CDR1 SQVTM, CDR2 ANQGSEA. The CDR3, as DNA: TGCAGCGTTGAAGTTCTGGCGGGACTCGTCGAGCAGTACTTC. It encodes CSVEVLAGLVEQYF.

The chain is built from TRBV4-1 and TRBJ1-5; unclear D gene. V was pared by 2 bases and J by 0 bases, with 14 bases between. The CDR3 totals 17 residues. CDR1 and CDR2 from the germline V gene are MGHRA and YSYEKL. CDR3 region: CASSQYSLEDSNQPQHF. The CDR3 nucleotides are TGCGCCAGCAGCCAATATTCTCTGGAGGATAGCAATCAGCCCCAGCATTTT.

This clonotype was detected ten times or more. The CDR3 region is CASSSDGQNQPQHF. Written as DNA, the CDR3 is TGTGCCAGCAGCTCGGACGGGCAAAATCAGCCCCAGCATTTT. The V and J genes are TRBV12-3 or TRBV12-4 and TRBJ1-5, with no clear D. V lost 6 bases to trimming and J lost 4 bases, with 13 bases between them. The length of the CDR3 is 14 residues.

This clonotype was recorded at least ten times. The chain couples TRBV6-1 to TRBJ2-3; 8 nucleotides align to TRBD2. This CDR3 region has 15 residues. V gave up 7 bases and J gave up 0 bases; unmatched junction bases: 6. Germline V CDR1 and CDR2: MNHNS, SASEGT. CDR3: CASTRTSTSTDTQYF. In nucleotides, the CDR3 is TGTGCCAGCACCCGGACTAGCACTAGCACAGATACGCAGTATTTT.